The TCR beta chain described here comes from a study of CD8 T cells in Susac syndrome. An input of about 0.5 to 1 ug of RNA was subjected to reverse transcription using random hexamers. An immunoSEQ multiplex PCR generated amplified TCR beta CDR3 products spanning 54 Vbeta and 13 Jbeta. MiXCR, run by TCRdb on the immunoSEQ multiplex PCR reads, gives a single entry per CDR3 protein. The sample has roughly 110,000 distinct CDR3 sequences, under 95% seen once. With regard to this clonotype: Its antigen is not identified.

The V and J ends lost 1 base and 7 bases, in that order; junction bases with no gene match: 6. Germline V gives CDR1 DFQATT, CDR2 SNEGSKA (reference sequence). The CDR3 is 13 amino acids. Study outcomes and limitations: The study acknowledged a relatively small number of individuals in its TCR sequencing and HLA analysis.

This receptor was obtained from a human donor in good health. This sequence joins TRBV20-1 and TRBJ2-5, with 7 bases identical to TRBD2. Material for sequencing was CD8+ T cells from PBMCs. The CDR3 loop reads CSARAREVWTQYF. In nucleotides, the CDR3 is TGCAGTGCTAGAGCACGGGAGGTGTGGACCCAGTACTTC.